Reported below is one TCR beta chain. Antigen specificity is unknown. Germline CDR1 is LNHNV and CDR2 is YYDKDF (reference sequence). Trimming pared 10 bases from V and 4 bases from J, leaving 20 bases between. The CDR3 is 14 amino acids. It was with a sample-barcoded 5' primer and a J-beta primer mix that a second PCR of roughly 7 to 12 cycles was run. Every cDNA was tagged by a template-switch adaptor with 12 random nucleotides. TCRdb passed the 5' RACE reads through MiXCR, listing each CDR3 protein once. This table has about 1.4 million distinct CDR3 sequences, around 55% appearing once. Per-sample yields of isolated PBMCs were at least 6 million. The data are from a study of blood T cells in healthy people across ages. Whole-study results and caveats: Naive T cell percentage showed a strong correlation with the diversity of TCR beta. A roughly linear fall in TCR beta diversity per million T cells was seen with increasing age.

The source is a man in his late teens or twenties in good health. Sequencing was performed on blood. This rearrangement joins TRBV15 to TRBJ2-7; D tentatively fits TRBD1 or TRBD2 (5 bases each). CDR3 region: CAISAGATGYEQYF. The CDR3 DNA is TGTGCCATATCCGCCGGGGCTACTGGGTACGAGCAGTACTTC.